A single sample gave rise to the 28 T cell receptor beta chains below, sequenced in a study of a mutant IDH1 vaccine in newly diagnosed glioma. Noted time point: week 47, end of study. Vaccinated patients received 300 ug of mutant IDH1 20-mer peptide per dose, with topical imiquimod. Here immunoSEQ multiplex PCR was the method, and the copy in TCRdb shows in-frame clones only, minus some. The sample yields tens of thousands of clones, approximately 75% seen once. Antigen specificity for these receptors is unknown. The input for sequencing was PBMCs, taken from a glioma patient whose treatment included an IDH1 peptide vaccine. The source is a man aged 45-60 years with glioma.

V gene TRBV5-8 combines with J gene TRBJ1-1, with 10 bases lining up with TRBD1. Germline V gene sequence: CDR1 SGHTS, CDR2 YDEGEE. The junction had 0 bases not matched to a gene; V was cut back by 3 bases and J by 1 base. The CDR3 spans 14 residues. In nucleotides, the CDR3 is TGTGCCAGCAGCTGGGACAGGGGGAACACTGAAGCTTTCTTT. Protein: CASSWDRGNTEAFF.

This chain joins TRBV4-1 and TRBJ1-1; D not resolved. The germline V gene has CDR1 MGHRA and CDR2 YSYEKL. The CDR3 has 14 amino acids. The ends were cut back, 1 base at V and 2 bases at J, with 8 bases in the middle. This CDR3 is CASSQVADNTEAFF. In nucleotides, the CDR3 is TGCGCCAGCAGCCAAGTGGCAGACAACACTGAAGCTTTCTTT.

The genes are TRBV7-2 and TRBJ1-3; D is perhaps TRBD1 (5 bases). V was cut by 3 bases and J by 0 bases, with 15 bases left in between. CDR1 is SGHTA, CDR2 FQGNSA, per germline. This CDR3 has 17 residues. In DNA, the CDR3 is TGTGCCAGCAGCTTCTCGAACAGGCCCGCCTCTGGAAACACCATATATTTT. Translating it yields CASSFSNRPASGNTIYF.

This clone was found once. V is TRBV4-3 and J is TRBJ2-5, with TRBD1 identical over 7 bases. Germline V gene lookup returns CDR1 LGHNA and CDR2 YSLEER. Trimming cost V 1 base and J 4 bases; bases outside gene matches: 9. The CDR3 length is 16 residues. CDR3 in amino acids: CASSQAIGTVRETQYF. CDR3 DNA: TGCGCCAGCAGCCAAGCAATAGGGACAGTGAGAGAGACCCAGTACTTC.

The V call is TRBV15, the J call TRBJ1-1; D unresolved. CDR3 length: 14 residues. Trimming pared 0 bases from V and 0 bases from J, leaving 5 bases between. Germline-derived CDR1 and CDR2 are LNHNV and YYDKDF (reference sequence). The CDR3 DNA reads TGTGCCACCAGCAGAGATAGGATGAACACTGAAGCTTTCTTT. Residues: CATSRDRMNTEAFF.

The chain recombines TRBV7-8 with TRBJ1-5; D is uncertain. CDR3 length: 13 amino acids. V lost 3 bases and J 2 bases, leaving 5 bases between the germline ends. CDR1 is SGHVS and CDR2 is FQNEAQ in the germline V gene. CDR3 DNA sequence: TGTGCCAGCAGCTTCACGGGCAATCAGCCCCAGCATTTT. Protein product: CASSFTGNQPQHF.

The chain uses TRBV30 and TRBJ2-2; the D is unclear. Trimming took 1 base from V and 6 from J, leaving 6 bases between them. There are 12 residues in the CDR3. Germline V lookup: CDR1 GTSNPN, CDR2 SVGIG (reference sequence). The CDR3 DNA reads as TGTGCCTGGAGTGCTTCATCCGGGGAGCTGTTTTTT. Its protein is CAWSASSGELFF. The whole variable domain, remainder taken from reference TRBV30 and TRBJ2-2, is SQTIHQWPATLVQPVGSPLSLECTVEGTSNPNLYWYRQAAGRGLQLLFYSVGIGQISSEVPQNLSASRPQDRQFILSSKKLLLSDSGFYLCAWSASSGELFFGEGSRLTVL.

Details on this clone: A read error may account for a junction end that differs from germline. The CDR3 here is CASSLPQGMGRMKYF. DNA of the CDR3: TGCGCCAGCAGTCTACCACAGGGAATGGGCCGTATGAAGTATTTT. The genes are TRBV4-1 and TRBJ1-1, with TRBD1 as a possible D gene (6 bases). Germline values: CDR1 MGHRA, CDR2 YSYEKL. There are 15 residues in the CDR3.

The J gene is TRBJ1-1, the V gene TRBV11-1; D not certain. V lost 5 bases, J lost 1 base, and 11 bases lay in between. Germline CDR1 SGHAT, CDR2 FQDESV (reference sequence). The CDR3 totals 14 residues. The CDR3 DNA reads TGTGCCAGCAGCGAAGACGACGGGAACACTGAAGCTTTCTTT. Amino acid sequence: CASSEDDGNTEAFF.

The J gene is TRBJ1-5, the V gene TRBV6-5; 8 nucleotides line up with TRBD1. The CDR3 has 14 residues. With 5 bases clipped from V and 5 bases from J, the junction kept 5 bases outside the gene matches. Looked up from germline, CDR1 is MNHEY and CDR2 is SVGAGI. The CDR3 here is CASSRGTGHQPQHF. The CDR3 region has the DNA TGTGCCAGCAGTCGAGGGACAGGACATCAGCCCCAGCATTTT.

The CDR3 DNA sequence: TGTGCCAGCAGGGGACAAGAGACCCAGTACTTC. Residues: CASRGQETQYF. The J gene is TRBJ2-5, the V gene TRBV28; no definite D call. Trimming removed 6 bases from V and 2 bases from J, with 4 bases in between. The germline gives CDR1 MDHEN, CDR2 SYDVKM. The CDR3 covers 11 residues.

The chain combines TRBV30 with TRBJ1-5, with a possible D match to TRBD1 (5 bases). CDR1 and CDR2 from the germline V gene are GTSNPN and SVGIG (reference sequence). This CDR3 has 14 residues. Trimming cost V 8 bases and J 7 bases, with 21 bases left between them. The CDR3 here is CALQFGGLGQPQHF. CDR3 in DNA: TGTGCCCTCCAATTTGGGGGATTAGGGCAGCCCCAGCATTTT.

This rearrangement joins TRBV6-4 to TRBJ1-2; D uncertain. Trimming took off 4 bases at V and 5 bases at J, with 14 bases between the two ends. Germline CDR1 and CDR2: MRHNA and SNTAGT. This CDR3 spans 14 amino acids. The CDR3 sequence: CASSAGSTRYGYTF. The CDR3 bases are TGTGCCAGCAGTGCTGGATCTACCCGTTATGGCTACACCTTC.

The chain recombines TRBV7-9 with TRBJ1-1; the D gene is possibly TRBD1 (5 bases). Between the trimmed V and J ends, which lost 5 bases and 3 bases, there was a span of 10 bases. Germline V gives CDR1 SEHNR, CDR2 FQNEAQ (reference sequence). This CDR3 is built from 13 residues. The CDR3 nucleotides read TGTGCCAGCAGCCCCAGGGCAGACACTGAAGCTTTCTTT. This translates into CASSPRADTEAFF.

The CDR3 nucleotides are TGTGCCATCAGTGAAGCAGGCTCTGGAAACACCATATATTTT. It codes for CAISEAGSGNTIYF. V and J are TRBV10-3 and TRBJ1-3, with D uncertain. Trimming removed 3 bases at V and 0 bases at J, with 6 bases between. Germline V gene sequence: CDR1 ENHRY, CDR2 SYGVKD. The length of the CDR3 is 14 residues.

The chain joins TRBV4-1 to TRBJ1-6; D is undetermined. The V end lost 1 base, the J end lost 6 bases, and 19 bases lay between the germline ends. The V gene's germline CDR1 is MGHRA and CDR2 YSYEKL. The length of the CDR3 is 18 residues. The CDR3 DNA reads TGCGCCAGCAGCCAAGTTTTTGAGGGCAGGCGAGGTAATTCACCCCTCCACTTT. This codes for CASSQVFEGRRGNSPLHF.

This chain connects TRBV18 to TRBJ2-2, with D perhaps matching TRBD1 (6 bases). The CDR3 spans 13 residues. The germline gives CDR1 KGHSH, CDR2 LQKENI. V lost 5 bases and J lost 4, with 8 bases in between. The CDR3 is CASSRGGTGELFF. CDR3 in DNA: TGTGCCAGCTCAAGAGGGGGCACCGGGGAGCTGTTTTTT.

The genes are TRBV7-2 and TRBJ2-3; TRBD2 matches at 14 bases. V dropped 6 bases and J dropped 1; count of bases not matched to a gene: 12. Germline CDR1 SGHTA, CDR2 FQGNSA. The CDR3 length is 19 residues. The CDR3 sequence is CASRAVIGTSGGGTDTQYF. The CDR3 nucleotides read TGTGCCAGCAGGGCCGTAATTGGGACTAGCGGGGGCGGCACAGATACGCAGTATTTT. Variable domain in full (rest from reference TRBV7-2 and TRBJ2-3): GAGVSQSPSNKVTEKGKDVELRCDPISGHTALYWYRQSLGQGLEFLIYFQGNSAPDKSGLPSDRFSAERTGGSVSTLTIQRTQQEDSAVYLCASRAVIGTSGGGTDTQYFGPGTRLTVL.

V usage is TRBV7-2 and J usage is TRBJ1-1, with TRBD1 matching 8 bases. Germline loops: CDR1 SGHTA, CDR2 FQGNSA. The CDR3 is 14 residues long. The J segment lost 1 base and the V segment lost 5 bases, leaving 3 bases of the junction unmatched. As DNA, the CDR3 is TGTGCCAGCAGCCCCCAGGGGGCGAACACTGAAGCTTTCTTT. Its protein is CASSPQGANTEAFF.

CDR3 protein: CASSTRGGGEQFF. CDR3 in DNA: TGTGCCAGCAGTACCCGGGGCGGGGGTGAGCAGTTCTTC. The chain has TRBV6-5 and TRBJ2-1; TRBD2 aligns across 7 bases. CDR1 is MNHEY, CDR2 SVGAGI, per germline. After removal of 5 bases from V and 9 bases from J, the junction contained 7 bases not matched to a gene. The CDR3 runs 13 residues.

This chain joins TRBV6-6 and TRBJ1-3, with D possibly TRBD1 on 5 matching bases. The CDR3 length is 13 residues. The germline V gene encodes CDR1 MNHNY and CDR2 SVGAGI (reference sequence). V gave up 7 bases and J gave up 2 bases, with 9 bases separating them. The CDR3 coding sequence is TGTGCCAGCACCAAGGGGACTGGAAACACCATATATTTT. Translated: CASTKGTGNTIYF.

This clone appeared a single time. This sequence joins TRBV6-6 and TRBJ2-2; no definite D call. Trimming pared 8 bases from V and 4 bases from J, leaving 8 bases between. The CDR3 covers 12 residues. Germline V lookup: CDR1 MNHNY, CDR2 SVGAGI (reference sequence). The CDR3 DNA follows: TGTGCCAGCCGAGTGACCACCGGGGAGCTGTTTTTT. This sequence encodes CASRVTTGELFF.

The rearrangement uses TRBV10-3 and TRBJ1-2; D perhaps matches TRBD1 (5 bases). Per germline, CDR1 ENHRY and CDR2 SYGVKD. The CDR3 runs 14 residues. The V gene lost 4 bases and the J gene lost 8 bases, with 17 bases spanning the gap. CDR3 sequence: CAISALGEAGGYTF. DNA of the CDR3: TGTGCCATCAGTGCTCTAGGGGAGGCGGGGGGCTACACCTTC.

The count of this clone is one. This chain joins TRBV7-6 and TRBJ2-7; TRBD1 aligns across 8 bases. Losses at the gene ends were 5 bases for V and 6 bases for J; bases not matched to a gene: 12. CDR1 SGHVS and CDR2 FNYEAQ come from the germline V gene. The CDR3 covers 15 residues. The CDR3 nucleotides read TGTGCCAGCAGCACCCTAGTTGCAGGGGGCGGCGAGCAGTACTTC. Protein sequence: CASSTLVAGGGEQYF.

The chain carries TRBV7-2 and TRBJ2-7, with D perhaps TRBD2 (5 bases). CDR1 and CDR2 from the germline V gene are SGHTA and FQGNSA. The CDR3 spans 14 residues. The V gene lost 8 bases and the J gene lost 4 bases, with 18 bases spanning the gap. CDR3 sequence reads: CASADRRSGYEQYF. In DNA form, the CDR3 reads TGTGCCAGCGCCGATAGACGTTCGGGATACGAGCAGTACTTC.

The chain couples TRBV5-5 to TRBJ2-7; 7 positions agree with TRBD1. Germline-derived CDR1 and CDR2 are SGHKS and YYEKEE (reference sequence). The V and J ends lost 3 bases and 0 bases, in that order; junction bases with no gene match: 9. CDR3 length: 16 amino acids. Here the CDR3 reads CASSYGATGRSYEQYF. The CDR3, as DNA: TGTGCCAGCAGCTATGGTGCGACAGGGCGCTCCTACGAGCAGTACTTC.

This chain connects TRBV30 to TRBJ2-1; 15 bases align to TRBD2. With 7 bases clipped from V and 10 bases from J, the junction kept 5 bases outside the gene matches. This CDR3 contains 13 residues. Germline V gene sequence: CDR1 GTSNPN, CDR2 SVGIG (reference sequence). Written as DNA, the CDR3 is TGTGCCTTGCGGACTAGCGGGGGGGCGGAGCAGTTCTTC. This translates into CALRTSGGAEQFF.

This clone was observed a handful of times. The J gene is TRBJ1-6, the V gene TRBV14; weak D call: TRBD1 (5 bases). The CDR3 has 14 amino acids. Trimming removed 6 bases from V and 12 bases from J, with 18 bases in between. Germline V lookup: CDR1 SGHDN, CDR2 FVKESK. Here the CDR3 reads CASSPSGATGPLHF. The CDR3 bases are TGTGCCAGCAGTCCGTCCGGGGCCACAGGACCCCTCCACTTT.